The T cell receptor (beta chain) described here comes from a study of vaccination effects on CD4 cells after COVID-19. Study-wide findings and caveats: The study had few convalescent patients and no early post-infection timepoints.

Measured with immunoSEQ multiplex PCR; TCRdb has only the in-frame clones, and not every one. The data show fewer than 15,000 clones, with around 75% seen just once and roughly 25% held by the top ten. Pools of viral peptides were used by the ViraFEST assay to expand antigen-specific CD4+ T cells ahead of sequencing. Following an approximately 10-day culture, CD4+ T cells were purified. Each participant received a vaccine that was either BNT162b2 or mRNA-1273, given as two doses. The germline CDR1 and CDR2 sequences are KGHSH and LQKENI. V was pared by 4 bases and J by 5 bases, with 11 bases between. The CDR3 runs 13 residues. About this clone itself: What it binds is unknown.

Sequenced material: CD4+ T cells from PBMCs cultured with HCoV-NL63 spike peptides, taken after COVID-19 vaccination. This sequence originates from a human donor who received a COVID-19 vaccine. The V call is TRBV18, the J call TRBJ1-1; weak D call: TRBD1 (6 bases). Here the CDR3 reads CASSLRGGTEAFF. The CDR3 bases are TGTGCCAGCTCACTCAGAGGGGGGACTGAAGCTTTCTTT.